These 15 T cell receptor beta chains originate from one sample sequenced in a study of Graves' ophthalmopathy and Graves' hyperthyroidism. Amplification from RNA transcripts yielded the TCR beta CDR3 regions. HTBI primers were used in a first-round RT-PCR, which preceded a second-round multiplex PCR. MiXCR was run by TCRdb on the multiplex PCR reads, yielding one entry per CDR3 protein. The sample comprises approximately 160,000 distinct CDR3 sequences, 30% to 45% of which are singletons, and 7.5% to 10% rests with the top ten. Input material: peripheral blood. The receptor source for this set is a man aged 25-40 years with Graves' ophthalmopathy.

The rearrangement links TRBV6-4 to TRBJ2-5; 10 positions agree with TRBD1. V was pared by 6 bases and J by 4 bases, with 5 bases of the junction left unmatched. CDR1 and CDR2 from the germline V gene are MRHNA and SNTAGT. CDR3 size: 14 residues. The CDR3 region has the DNA TGTGCCAGCAGCGAGACAGGGGGCGGAGAGACCCAGTACTTC. It translates to CASSETGGGETQYF.

This clonotype was recorded many times. This chain joins TRBV12-3 or TRBV12-4 and TRBJ2-3, with D perhaps matching TRBD2 (6 bases). V lost 8 bases and J lost 2, with 11 bases in between. The CDR3 is made up of 13 amino acids. The CDR3 region has the DNA TGTGCCAGCCTGGAGGGGAACACAGATACGCAGTATTTT. This codes for CASLEGNTDTQYF.

In its sample, this clonotype was seen many times. The gene calls are TRBV30 and TRBJ1-5; D may be TRBD1 (6 bases). V was shortened by 0 bases and J by 7 bases, with 10 bases between the two germline ends. The CDR3 loop spans 13 amino acids. Germline lookup yields CDR1 GTSNPN and CDR2 SVGIG (reference sequence). The DNA of the CDR3 is TGTGCCTGGAGTGTAGGGGGTCGGCAGCCCCAGCATTTT. Translating gives CAWSVGGRQPQHF.

This clonotype was counted ten times or more. The CDR3 bases are TGTGCCAGCAGCTCCCTAACATTTAGCGGGAGTAGCACCGGGGAGCTGTTTTTT. It translates to CASSSLTFSGSSTGELFF. The rearrangement uses TRBV11-2 and TRBJ2-2; 9 nucleotides align to TRBD2. J was trimmed by 4 bases and V by 4 bases; bases with no gene match: 13. This CDR3 has 18 amino acids. CDR1 is SGHAT and CDR2 is FQNNGV in the germline V gene.

This clonotype has only a few counts. The V gene is TRBV12-3 or TRBV12-4, the J gene TRBJ2-7; D perhaps matches TRBD2 (5 bases). V gave up 3 bases and J gave up 0 bases, with 15 bases separating them. The CDR3 consists of 16 residues. The CDR3 nucleotides read TGTGCCAGCAGTTTGATAGCCGGGGATAGCTCCTACGAGCAGTACTTC. Amino acid sequence: CASSLIAGDSSYEQYF.

This chain connects TRBV28 to TRBJ2-7; the D gene is possibly TRBD2 (5 bases). The germline CDR1 and CDR2 sequences are MDHEN and SYDVKM. V dropped 5 bases and J dropped 4 bases, with 12 bases sitting between them. The CDR3 loop spans 13 amino acids. The CDR3 nucleotides read TGTGCCAGCAGTGACTACGTAGCTTACGAGCAGTACTTC. It is translated as CASSDYVAYEQYF.

This clonotype was observed many times. The chain employs TRBV7-2 and TRBJ2-7; D gene unclear. The CDR3 is made up of 13 amino acids. The V end was cut by 1 base, the J end by 6 bases, with 10 bases between. Germline CDR1 and CDR2: SGHTA and FQGNSA. Here the CDR3 reads CASSLGELPEQYF. In nucleotides, the CDR3 is TGTGCCAGCAGCTTAGGAGAGTTACCCGAGCAGTACTTC.

In this sample, this clonotype turned up many times. The genes are TRBV10-2 and TRBJ2-7; tentative D call: TRBD1 (6 bases). V gave up 10 bases and J gave up 3 bases, with 25 bases separating them. Looked up from germline, CDR1 is WSHSY and CDR2 is SAAADI. The CDR3 covers 16 residues. This chain's CDR3 is CAIGQPSTPWDYEQYF. CDR3 in DNA: TGCGCCATCGGACAGCCCTCTACCCCATGGGACTACGAGCAGTACTTC.

This clonotype was observed at least ten times. The chain is built from TRBV7-8 and TRBJ1-1; no clear D. CDR1 SGHVS and CDR2 FQNEAQ come from the germline V gene. The CDR3 is 15 amino acids. V was pared by 5 bases and J by 1 base, with 14 bases between. DNA for the CDR3: TGTGCCAGCAGCCTACGAGATAACTGGAACACTGAAGCTTTCTTT. It translates to CASSLRDNWNTEAFF.

Many counts were recorded for this clonotype. The genes are TRBV12-3 or TRBV12-4 and TRBJ1-6; D remains ambiguous. The V end was cut by 5 bases, the J end by 8 bases, with 13 bases between. The CDR3 is 14 residues long. Written as DNA, the CDR3 is TGTGCCAGCAGTCCCCTGGGCGGGGATTCACCCCTCCACTTT. Protein sequence: CASSPLGGDSPLHF.

This clonotype showed up many times. The V call is TRBV6-5, the J call TRBJ2-7, with D possibly TRBD2 on 5 matching bases. The CDR3 runs 14 residues. The V end lost 5 bases, the J end lost 4 bases, and 15 bases lay between the germline ends. Per the germline V gene, CDR1 is MNHEY and CDR2 is SVGAGI. The CDR3 nucleotides are TGTGCCAGCAGTCCCGGGTTCGGGATATACGAGCAGTACTTC. Its protein is CASSPGFGIYEQYF.

The rearrangement links TRBV28 to TRBJ1-3; no definite D call. The V end lost 5 bases, the J end lost 0 bases, and 11 bases lay between the germline ends. Germline CDR1 MDHEN, CDR2 SYDVKM. This CDR3 spans 15 amino acids. CDR3 nucleotide sequence: TGTGCCAGCAGTCCGGACGGTTACTCTGGAAACACCATATATTTT. It specifies CASSPDGYSGNTIYF.

The chain has TRBV6-2 or TRBV6-3 and TRBJ2-7; TRBD1 might be the D (6 bases). Germline CDR1 reads MNHEY; CDR2 reads SVGEGT. The CDR3 runs to 13 residues. Trimming stripped 1 base from V and 7 bases from J, with 11 bases between. This CDR3 is CASSYFERGEQYF. The CDR3 coding sequence is TGTGCCAGCAGTTACTTCGAGAGGGGGGAGCAGTACTTC.

At least ten counts were recorded for this clonotype. This rearrangement joins TRBV27 to TRBJ1-5; D is unclear. V shed 4 bases and J shed 0 bases, with 10 bases lying between them. The CDR3 totals 15 residues. Germline V CDR1 and CDR2: MNHEY, SMNVEV (reference sequence). CDR3 DNA sequence: TGTGCCAGCAGTTCCAGCCCGGATAGCAATCAGCCCCAGCATTTT. Translation gives CASSSSPDSNQPQHF.

This clonotype was observed at least ten times. The rearrangement uses TRBV27 and TRBJ2-7, with 11 bases fitting TRBD2. Trimming at V came to 1 base and at J to 3 bases, leaving 8 bases not matched to a gene. Germline CDR1 is MNHEY and CDR2 is SMNVEV (reference sequence). The CDR3 length is 17 residues. The CDR3, as DNA: TGTGCCAGCAGTTTATACCCCCCGGGACTAGCGGACTACGAGCAGTACTTC. As protein: CASSLYPPGLADYEQYF.